These 31 T cell receptor beta chains came from one sample sequenced in a study of type 1 regulatory T cells (dated by TCRdb to about 2021). Study-wide findings and limitations: Compared with non-Tr1 cells, Tr1 cells had a narrower TCR repertoire, and the study took this difference to reflect clonal expansion driven by alloantigen.

The antigens of these receptors remain unknown. Data came from an Illumina MiSeq. TCRdb reran the public reads through fastp at Q25 and MiXCR, keeping productive beta chains. One record per CDR3 amino acid sequence lists the most common genes and DNA. Across this sample there are about 71,000 distinct CDR3 sequences, with more than 20% seen only once. The ten largest make up around 8.1% of the sample. The sample was cultured type 1 regulatory T (Tr1) cells, either the whole culture or a sorted fraction (not recorded which). The sample's cell subset or site label, decoded: type 1 regulatory T cells sorted from the T-allo10 product. The receptors derive from a human donor in good health.

This clonotype was found a few times. V is TRBV24-1 and J is TRBJ2-2; D may be TRBD2 (5 bases). With 2 bases removed from V and 7 bases from J, the gap between germline ends came to 13 bases. This CDR3 has 15 amino acids. CDR1 and CDR2 (germline): KGHDR, SFDVKD. CDR3 nucleotides: TGTGCCACCAGTGATTCCGCTAGCTATGGCGGGGAGCTGTTTTTT. It translates to CATSDSASYGGELFF.

The chain recombines TRBV6-1 with TRBJ2-2; 11 bases are shared with TRBD2. This CDR3 has 18 residues. Germline V gene data show CDR1 as MNHNS and CDR2 as SASEGT. J gave up 2 bases and V 7 bases, and 12 bases lay outside the gene matches. This CDR3 reads CASITRASGRTNTGELFF. CDR3 nucleotide sequence: TGTGCCAGCATCACGCGCGCTAGCGGGAGGACAAACACCGGGGAGCTGTTTTTT.

This clonotype has only a few counts. The J gene is TRBJ2-1, the V gene TRBV5-1, with D uncertain. Germline assignment: CDR1 SGHRS and CDR2 YFSETQ. This CDR3 region has 14 residues. V lost 5 bases and J lost 10, with 19 bases in between. CDR3 DNA sequence: TGCGCCAGCAGTACCTCGGACGGCCTAGGAGAGCAGTTCTTC. Translating gives CASSTSDGLGEQFF.

In its sample, this clonotype was seen once. At one of its ends the junction is not consistent with the germline gene, which may arise from a read error. The chain couples TRBV18 to TRBJ2-7, with TRBD2 as a possible D gene (5 bases). CDR3 length equals 13 residues. Germline CDR1 is KGHSH and CDR2 is LQKENI. The CDR3 here is CANSPLVSYEQYF. The CDR3 coding sequence is TGTGCCAACTCACCACTAGTAAGCTACGAGCAGTACTTC.

The table lists this clonotype with a few counts. CDR3 sequence reads: CASMGAGRAYNEQFF. The CDR3 nucleotides read TGTGCCAGCATGGGAGCGGGAAGGGCCTACAATGAGCAGTTCTTC. The chain has TRBV7-2 and TRBJ2-1, with 7 bases matching TRBD2. Germline V gives CDR1 SGHTA, CDR2 FQGNSA. The V segment lost 7 bases and the J segment 2 bases; nucleotides outside the gene matches: 8. There are 15 residues in the CDR3.

This clonotype was seen only a few times. V gene TRBV20-1 combines with J gene TRBJ2-7; 12 bases map to TRBD2. The trim removed 3 bases at V and 3 bases at J, leaving 27 bases unmatched. Germline V CDR1 and CDR2: DFQATT, SNEGSKA (reference sequence). The CDR3 consists of 22 residues. The CDR3 loop is CSARLLGAQPRLAGVANYEQYF. The DNA for the CDR3 is TGCAGTGCTAGGTTGTTGGGAGCCCAGCCAAGACTAGCGGGAGTAGCAAACTACGAGCAGTACTTC.

The chain couples TRBV20-1 to TRBJ2-7; TRBD2 might be the D (6 bases). This CDR3 comprises 10 residues. The germline V gene encodes CDR1 DFQATT and CDR2 SNEGSKA (reference sequence). V lost 6 bases and J lost 11, with 14 bases in between. The chain's CDR3 is CSAHWEVEYF. In nucleotides, the CDR3 is TGCAGTGCCCACTGGGAGGTCGAGTACTTC.

The J gene is TRBJ2-7, the V gene TRBV5-4, with D tentatively TRBD1 (6 bases). Germline V gene lookup returns CDR1 SGHNT and CDR2 YYREEE (reference sequence). The ends were cut back, 0 bases at V and 2 bases at J, with 15 bases in the middle. The CDR3 sequence is 16 residues long. This CDR3 reads CASSLGGTRNAYEQYF. In DNA form, the CDR3 reads TGTGCCAGCAGCTTGGGTGGGACACGGAATGCCTACGAGCAGTACTTC.

Details on this clonotype: A much larger clone lies one base from this, so it may be a read error. The chain uses TRBV12-3 or TRBV12-4 and TRBJ1-1; D is unresolved. V was shortened by 9 bases and J by 2 bases, with 10 bases between the two germline ends. CDR3 length equals 12 residues. CDR3 residues: CARRLENTEAFF. For the CDR3, the DNA is TGTGCCAGAAGACTAGAAAACACTGAAGCTTTCTTT.

The chain recombines TRBV4-2 with TRBJ1-5, with 9 nucleotides matching TRBD1. V was pared by 1 base and J by 7 bases, with 2 bases of the junction left unmatched. The CDR3 spans 14 residues. Looked up from germline, CDR1 is LGHNA and CDR2 is YNFKEQ. Written as DNA, the CDR3 is TGTGCCAGCAGCCAAGGGGACAGGGTGCAGCCCCAGCATTTT. It is translated as CASSQGDRVQPQHF.

Ten or more counts support this clonotype. The rearrangement uses TRBV5-1 and TRBJ2-5; D uncertain. CDR1 is SGHRS, CDR2 YFSETQ, per germline. Trimming cost V 2 bases and J 5 bases, with 7 bases left between them. This CDR3 is 12 amino acids long. CDR3 region: CASSLQIETQYF. The CDR3 region has the DNA TGCGCCAGCAGCTTACAGATCGAGACCCAGTACTTC.

The J gene is TRBJ1-2, the V gene TRBV27; TRBD1 matches at 7 bases. The ends lost 1 base at V and 5 bases at J; junction bases unmatched: 7. From germline, CDR1 is MNHEY and CDR2 SMNVEV (reference sequence). The CDR3 has 15 amino acids. The CDR3 bases are TGTGCCAGCAGTTTATGGGGCAGGGGGGAATATGGCTACACCTTC. Its translation is CASSLWGRGEYGYTF.

V gene TRBV7-9 combines with J gene TRBJ2-1, with D perhaps matching TRBD2 (6 bases). Germline V gene sequence: CDR1 SEHNR, CDR2 FQNEAQ (reference sequence). The CDR3 runs to 17 residues. The V end was cut by 5 bases, the J end by 8 bases, with 25 bases between. Written as DNA, the CDR3 is TGTGCCAGCAGCCCGACTCGACTAACGGAGGGCCGGTATGAGCAGTTCTTC. This encodes CASSPTRLTEGRYEQFF.

The J gene is TRBJ2-7, the V gene TRBV5-1, with D possibly being TRBD2 (5 bases). Germline CDR1 reads SGHRS; CDR2 reads YFSETQ. The V end lost 1 base, the J end lost 0 bases, and 11 bases lay between the germline ends. This CDR3 region has 15 residues. This CDR3 is CASSLPRGTSYEQYF. CDR3 DNA sequence: TGCGCCAGCAGCTTGCCACGGGGTACCTCCTACGAGCAGTACTTC.

Notes on this clonotype: Likely a read error: the CDR3 ends without its conserved phenylalanine or tryptophan. This sequence joins TRBV15 and TRBJ1-5, with D unresolved. V dropped 5 bases and J dropped 7 bases, with 12 bases sitting between them. This CDR3 spans 13 amino acids. Germline values: CDR1 LNHNV, CDR2 YYDKDF (reference sequence). The CDR3 loop is CATSLDLGQPQHS. In DNA, the CDR3 is TGTGCCACCAGCCTAGATCTTGGCCAGCCCCAGCATTCT.

This clonotype turned up a few times. This chain connects TRBV20-1 to TRBJ2-3; D is ambiguous. V gave up 0 bases and J gave up 0 bases, with 7 bases separating them. CDR1 DFQATT and CDR2 SNEGSKA come from the germline V gene (reference sequence). The CDR3 has 14 amino acids. CDR3 sequence (DNA): TGCAGTGCTAGAGATCTTACTAGCACAGATACGCAGTATTTT. This sequence encodes CSARDLTSTDTQYF.

This clonotype was observed a handful of times. This sequence joins TRBV12-3 or TRBV12-4 and TRBJ1-2, with 10 bases matching TRBD1. The CDR3 covers 14 residues. The trim removed 5 bases at V and 7 bases at J, leaving 7 bases unmatched. The CDR3 reads CASSRDRGLGGYTF. CDR3 bases: TGTGCCAGCAGTCGGGACAGGGGATTAGGTGGCTACACCTTC.

The chain couples TRBV7-3 to TRBJ1-1; D unclear. The CDR3 is 13 amino acids. The germline V gene has CDR1 SGHTA and CDR2 FQGTGA. The V and J ends lost 5 bases and 0 bases respectively, with 7 bases between them. The CDR3 loop is CASSQIMNTEAFF. DNA for the CDR3: TGTGCCAGCAGCCAAATTATGAACACTGAAGCTTTCTTT.

This clonotype has a handful of counts. The chain is built from TRBV20-1 and TRBJ2-7; D call uncertain. Trimming cost V 3 bases and J 4 bases, with 4 bases left between them. Germline V gives CDR1 DFQATT, CDR2 SNEGSKA (reference sequence). The CDR3 runs 10 residues. The CDR3 DNA is TGCAGTGCTAGTTTATACGAGCAGTACTTC. Translation: CSASLYEQYF.

This clonotype has just a few counts. The chain recombines TRBV20-1 with TRBJ2-5; 8 bases line up with TRBD2. Germline loops: CDR1 DFQATT, CDR2 SNEGSKA (reference sequence). The CDR3 spans 13 residues. Trimming at V came to 3 bases and at J to 6 bases, leaving 6 bases not matched to a gene. DNA of the CDR3: TGCAGTGCTAGGCCGGGAGGGCTACAGACCCAGTACTTC. It is translated as CSARPGGLQTQYF.

The chain uses TRBV5-1 and TRBJ1-1, with D possibly matching TRBD1 (5 bases). Trimming pared 2 bases from V and 5 bases from J, leaving 19 bases between. The CDR3 length is 16 residues. The germline V gene encodes CDR1 SGHRS and CDR2 YFSETQ. The CDR3 DNA reads as TGCGCCAGCAGCTTCAGTCGGGCAGGGCCGGGGACTGAAGCTTTCTTT. This encodes CASSFSRAGPGTEAFF.

This clonotype turned up a few times. V usage is TRBV27 and J usage is TRBJ2-7; D may be TRBD1 (6 bases). The length of the CDR3 is 15 residues. The germline CDR1 and CDR2 sequences are MNHEY and SMNVEV (reference sequence). V was trimmed by 0 bases and J by 3 bases, leaving 12 bases between them. The CDR3 region has the DNA TGTGCCAGCAGTTTATCGAGGGACACAGACTACGAGCAGTACTTC. This codes for CASSLSRDTDYEQYF.

The chain combines TRBV4-2 with TRBJ1-1; D call uncertain. Germline values: CDR1 LGHNA, CDR2 YNFKEQ. CDR3 length: 15 residues. The ends were cut back, 1 base at V and 1 base at J, with 10 bases in the middle. The CDR3 spells CASSQVGSSNTEAFF. The CDR3 DNA sequence: TGTGCCAGCAGCCAAGTGGGAAGTTCGAACACTGAAGCTTTCTTT.

The chain links TRBV5-1 to TRBJ2-1; D is perhaps TRBD1 or TRBD2 (5 bases each). CDR1 SGHRS and CDR2 YFSETQ come from the germline V gene. The CDR3 is 12 amino acids. The V end lost 0 bases, the J end lost 10 bases, and 8 bases lay between the germline ends. The CDR3 DNA reads as TGCGCCAGCAGCTTGGCAGGGACCGAGCAGTTCTTC. It translates to CASSLAGTEQFF.

The table lists this clonotype with a few counts. This chain uses TRBV20-1 with TRBJ1-4; D uncertain. Germline CDR1 is DFQATT and CDR2 is SNEGSKA (reference sequence). V lost 5 bases and J 8 bases, leaving 9 bases between the germline ends. The CDR3 has 11 residues. CDR3 amino acids: CSAVGGEKLFF. The CDR3 bases are TGCAGTGCTGTGGGAGGAGAAAAACTGTTTTTT.

This clonotype has more than one count but fewer than ten. The chain links TRBV5-1 to TRBJ1-1; D may be TRBD1 (6 bases). The CDR3 is 14 residues long. V lost 7 bases, J lost 4 bases, and 17 bases lay in between. Germline CDR1 SGHRS, CDR2 YFSETQ. The CDR3 coding sequence is TGCGCCAGCCAGTCGGGGGGCGGAATCACTGAAGCTTTCTTT. This gives the protein CASQSGGGITEAFF.

The V call is TRBV11-3, the J call TRBJ2-4, with unresolved D. The length of the CDR3 is 16 residues. V shed 3 bases and J shed 1 base, with 13 bases lying between them. Germline values: CDR1 SGHNT, CDR2 YENEEA. CDR3 in amino acids: CASSFDTPEAKNIQYF. The CDR3 bases are TGTGCCAGCAGCTTCGACACCCCTGAGGCCAAAAACATTCAGTACTTC.

This clonotype was seen ten or more times. V and J are TRBV7-2 and TRBJ1-4; 7 bases are a match to TRBD1. Germline loops: CDR1 SGHTA, CDR2 FQGNSA. CDR3 length: 14 amino acids. V was pared by 6 bases and J by 4 bases, with 5 bases of the junction left unmatched. Written as DNA, the CDR3 is TGTGCCAGCAGACGGGACAGAAATAATGAAAAACTGTTTTTT. Residues: CASRRDRNNEKLFF.

J is TRBJ2-7 and V is TRBV20-1; the D gene is possibly TRBD1 (6 bases). The CDR3 has 13 residues. Germline V gene lookup returns CDR1 DFQATT and CDR2 SNEGSKA (reference sequence). V gave up 3 bases and J gave up 7 bases, with 16 bases separating them. The CDR3 protein is CSASHRTVKEQYF. The CDR3 nucleotides read TGCAGTGCTAGTCATAGGACAGTTAAGGAGCAGTACTTC.

This clonotype is deemed medium-sized. The chain couples TRBV29-1 to TRBJ2-7, with 11 bases fitting TRBD2. Germline V gives CDR1 SQVTM, CDR2 ANQGSEA. Losses at the gene ends were 5 bases for V and 4 bases for J; bases not matched to a gene: 13. The CDR3 has 16 amino acids. Written as DNA, the CDR3 is TGCAGCGTTTCGGGCCCTATAGCGGGAGGGCCTTACGAGCAGTACTTC. Translation gives CSVSGPIAGGPYEQYF.

This clonotype was found a few times. The chain joins TRBV7-3 to TRBJ2-5; D is perhaps TRBD2 (6 bases). V was cut by 6 bases and J by 2 bases, with 16 bases left in between. The CDR3 is made up of 15 amino acids. CDR1 is SGHTA and CDR2 is FQGTGA in the germline V gene. CDR3 in amino acids: CASSLGSTRQETQYF. The CDR3 nucleotides read TGTGCCAGCAGTCTAGGATCGACTAGACAAGAGACCCAGTACTTC.